The 25 T cell receptor beta chains given below trace back to one sample, sequenced in a study of vaccination effects on CD4 cells after COVID-19 (dated by TCRdb to about 2022). After about 10 days of culture, CD4+ T cells were isolated with the EasySep CD4+ T cell isolation kit. These TCRs' antigens remain unknown. Libraries were made using the immunoSEQ multiplex PCR assay. TCRdb took over this immuneACCESS table, retaining in-frame rearrangements with V and J assigned. Such tables are incomplete; in checked studies, under half of the missing clones stem from an unresolved V gene, and the remainder is unexplained. This sample holds around 40,000 clones; roughly two thirds were observed only once. Together, the top ten hold 3.5% to 4.5% of the sample. The source was CD4+ T cells from PBMCs cultured without peptide, collected before COVID-19 vaccination. Receptors were obtained from a human donor who received a COVID-19 vaccine.

This clone showed up just a few times. The rearrangement joins TRBV5-1 to TRBJ2-2; 10 nucleotides match TRBD2. There are 16 residues in the CDR3. The ends lost 2 bases at V and 3 bases at J; junction bases unmatched: 4. Germline V gene data show CDR1 as SGHRS and CDR2 as YFSETQ. CDR3: CASSFLAGVDTGELFF. The CDR3 nucleotides read TGCGCCAGCAGCTTTCTAGCGGGAGTCGACACCGGGGAGCTGTTTTTT.

The chain recombines TRBV7-9 with TRBJ2-5; 9 nucleotides agree with TRBD2. The CDR3 has 15 amino acids. CDR1 is SEHNR, CDR2 FQNEAQ, per germline (reference sequence). With V trimmed by 3 bases and J by 5 bases, 7 bases remained unmatched. The CDR3 DNA follows: TGTGCCAGCAGCTTTTTACCGGGACTAGCCGAGACCCAGTACTTC. Translated, it gives CASSFLPGLAETQYF.

The genes are TRBV7-2 and TRBJ2-6; D is undetermined. The CDR3 has 13 amino acids. V gave up 5 bases and J gave up 4 bases, with 6 bases separating them. Per the germline V gene, CDR1 is SGHTA and CDR2 is FQGNSA. DNA of the CDR3: TGTGCCAGCAGCCCCTGGGGGGCCAACGTCCTGACTTTC. It is translated as CASSPWGANVLTF.

This clone was detected only a few times. The chain uses TRBV18 and TRBJ1-3; TRBD1 might be the D (5 bases). The V gene lost 3 bases and the J gene lost 0 bases, with 12 bases spanning the gap. The CDR3 length is 16 residues. Per the germline V gene, CDR1 is KGHSH and CDR2 is LQKENI. DNA for the CDR3: TGTGCCAGCTCACCCCCGACAGTGTACTCTGGAAACACCATATATTTT. Translation gives CASSPPTVYSGNTIYF.

This clone was seen only a few times. The V gene is TRBV5-4, the J gene TRBJ1-4; TRBD1 matches 9 bases. The CDR3 totals 13 residues. Germline CDR1 and CDR2: SGHNT and YYREEE (reference sequence). V was pared by 4 bases and J by 8 bases, with 3 bases of the junction left unmatched. CDR3 sequence (DNA): TGTGCCAGCAGCCCGGACAGGGGAGAAAAACTGTTTTTT. Protein: CASSPDRGEKLFF. The complete variable domain, with remaining parts taken from reference TRBV5-4 and TRBJ1-4, reads ETGVTQSPTHLIKTRGQQVTLRCSSQSGHNTVSWYQQALGQGPQFIFQYYREEENGRGNFPPRFSGLQFPNYSSELNVNALELDDSALYLCASSPDRGEKLFFGSGTQLSVL.

There are a few counts of this clone. The rearrangement links TRBV27 to TRBJ2-3, with TRBD2 matching 12 bases. CDR1 and CDR2 from the germline V gene are MNHEY and SMNVEV (reference sequence). V dropped 4 bases and J dropped 5; count of bases not matched to a gene: 10. The CDR3 length is 17 residues. The CDR3 loop is CASSSPATSGRGDTQYF. The CDR3 DNA sequence: TGTGCCAGCAGTTCGCCGGCGACTAGCGGGAGAGGAGATACGCAGTATTTT.

The chain carries TRBV19 and TRBJ2-7; D not resolved. The CDR3 length is 14 residues. The V end was cut by 4 bases, the J end by 3 bases, with 13 bases between. The germline V gene encodes CDR1 LNHDA and CDR2 SQIVND (reference sequence). The CDR3 bases are TGTGCCAGTAGTAAGGCCCAAGTCGGCTACGAGCAGTACTTC. Residues: CASSKAQVGYEQYF.

The rearrangement links TRBV29-1 to TRBJ2-5, with TRBD1 matching 8 bases. The CDR3 loop spans 13 amino acids. V shed 6 bases and J 2 bases; nucleotides not matched to a gene: 5. Looked up from germline, CDR1 is SQVTM and CDR2 is ANQGSEA. CDR3 nucleotides: TGCAGCGTCAGGGGGCCCTTTCAAGAGACCCAGTACTTC. The encoded protein is CSVRGPFQETQYF.

This clone was detected once. The CDR3 loop is CATPITAGGRGHSYEQYF. The CDR3 DNA follows: TGCGCCACCCCCATTACGGCCGGAGGCAGGGGGCACTCCTACGAGCAGTACTTC. J is TRBJ2-7 and V is TRBV23-1; the match to TRBD1 covers 8 bases. TRBV23-1 is filed as an ORF, its function uncertain. V dropped 10 bases and J dropped 0; count of bases not matched to a gene: 20. This CDR3 is built from 18 residues.

DNA of the CDR3: TGCGCCAGCAGCACAGGGAGGAATTCACCCCTCCACTTT. Its protein product is CASSTGRNSPLHF. The gene calls are TRBV5-1 and TRBJ1-6, with D maybe TRBD1 (6 bases). The germline CDR1 and CDR2 sequences are SGHRS and YFSETQ. V shed 4 bases and J shed 7 bases, with 9 bases lying between them. This CDR3 is 13 amino acids long.

The J gene is TRBJ1-2, the V gene TRBV3-1 (or the pseudogene TRBV3-2); D uncertain. The germline V and J ends were trimmed by 1 base and 6 bases, with 18 bases remaining between them. Per the germline V gene, CDR1 is LGHDT and CDR2 is YNNKEL (reference sequence). The CDR3 covers 16 residues. CDR3 amino acids: CASSQVINAGLNGYTF. CDR3 in DNA: TGTGCCAGCAGCCAAGTTATTAATGCGGGTTTGAATGGCTACACCTTC.

In its sample, this clone was seen a few times. The chain carries TRBV15 and TRBJ2-1; no definite D call. Germline V CDR1 and CDR2: LNHNV, YYDKDF (reference sequence). The CDR3 extends over 16 amino acids. Trimming left V 0 bases short and J 4 bases short, with 13 bases between. The CDR3 is CATSRDLGYGYNEQFF. CDR3 nucleotides: TGTGCCACCAGCAGAGATCTGGGGTATGGGTACAATGAGCAGTTCTTC.

This chain joins TRBV6-5 and TRBJ1-6; perhaps TRBD1 as D (5 bases). This CDR3 comprises 14 residues. Germline V gene data show CDR1 as MNHEY and CDR2 as SVGAGI. Trimming took off 7 bases at V and 10 bases at J, with 17 bases between the two ends. CDR3 in DNA: TGTGCCAGCACCTTCCAGACAGCCGGGTCACCCCTCCACTTT. Protein sequence: CASTFQTAGSPLHF.

The CDR3 loop reads CASSQGGGHSNQPQHF. The CDR3 region has the DNA TGTGCCAGCAGCCAAGGGGGGGGACATAGCAATCAGCCCCAGCATTTT. This chain links TRBV3-1 (or the pseudogene TRBV3-2) with TRBJ1-5, with a possible D match to TRBD1 (6 bases). The CDR3 spans 16 residues. V lost 1 base and J lost 0, with 10 bases in between. The germline V gene encodes CDR1 LGHDT and CDR2 YNNKEL (reference sequence).

This clone occurred once. This CDR3 is CASSSPAGSADTQYF. In DNA form, the CDR3 reads TGTGCCAGCAGCTCTCCAGCGGGAAGCGCAGATACGCAGTATTTT. The chain has TRBV5-4 and TRBJ2-3, with 7 bases aligning to TRBD2. CDR1 and CDR2 (germline): SGHNT, YYREEE (reference sequence). The V gene end was trimmed by 3 bases and the J gene end by 4 bases; junction bases not matched to a gene: 8. The CDR3 spans 15 residues.

The J gene is TRBJ2-5, the V gene TRBV5-1, with TRBD1 identical over 9 bases. CDR1 is SGHRS and CDR2 is YFSETQ in the germline V gene. V lost 2 bases, J lost 2 bases, and 10 bases stayed unmatched. The CDR3 is 17 residues long. The CDR3 sequence: CASSLGTGSPVQETQYF. In DNA form, the CDR3 reads TGCGCCAGCAGCTTAGGGACAGGGAGCCCTGTACAAGAGACCCAGTACTTC. The entire variable domain, with the rest obtained from reference TRBV5-1 and TRBJ2-5, is as follows: KAGVTQTPRYLIKTRGQQVTLSCSPISGHRSVSWYQQTPGQGLQFLFEYFSETQRNKGNFPGRFSGRQFSNSRSEMNVSTLELGDSALYLCASSLGTGSPVQETQYFGPGTRLLVL.

The CDR3 nucleotides read TGCGCCAGCAGCCAAGATCGGTCGAGGGAACTAAGCAATCAGCCCCAGCATTTT. Encoded protein: CASSQDRSRELSNQPQHF. The chain couples TRBV4-1 to TRBJ1-5, with D unresolved. The CDR3 is 18 amino acids. Trimming removed 0 bases at V and 1 base at J, with 16 bases between. In germline, CDR1 is MGHRA, CDR2 YSYEKL.

The V gene is TRBV6-5, the J gene TRBJ1-5, with D tentatively TRBD1 (5 bases). Germline-derived CDR1 and CDR2 are MNHEY and SVGAGI. V was clipped by 2 bases and J by 1 base, with 9 bases between them. The CDR3 loop spans 15 amino acids. CDR3 bases: TGTGCCAGCAGTTACAACAGGTTAAGCAATCAGCCCCAGCATTTT. Translating it yields CASSYNRLSNQPQHF.

This clone is a singleton in its sample. The V and J genes are TRBV6-2 or TRBV6-3 and TRBJ1-1; TRBD1 might be the D (5 bases). The CDR3 spans 16 residues. The V and J ends lost 2 bases and 3 bases respectively, with 16 bases between them. CDR1 is MNHEY, CDR2 SVGEGT, per germline. The CDR3 loop reads CASSYRQGYVDTEAFF. Here the CDR3 DNA reads TGTGCCAGCAGTTACAGGCAGGGCTACGTCGACACTGAAGCTTTCTTT.

This clone turned up a few times. V gene TRBV7-9 combines with J gene TRBJ2-5; D not certain. The V end lost 2 bases, the J end lost 5 bases, and 9 bases lay between the germline ends. Looked up from germline, CDR1 is SEHNR and CDR2 is FQNEAQ (reference sequence). The length of the CDR3 is 13 residues. CDR3 sequence (DNA): TGTGCCAGCAGCTTACCCCCCTTGGAGACCCAGTACTTC. This gives the protein CASSLPPLETQYF.

This sequence joins TRBV27 and TRBJ1-6, with 8 bases matching TRBD1. This CDR3 is built from 14 residues. Trimming cost V 3 bases and J 7 bases; bases outside gene matches: 2. Germline V gene sequence: CDR1 MNHEY, CDR2 SMNVEV (reference sequence). The DNA of the CDR3 is TGTGCCAGCAGTTTCACAGGGGGGAATTCACCCCTCCACTTT. It encodes CASSFTGGNSPLHF.

This clone was counted only a few times. The chain uses TRBV27 and TRBJ1-2, with D tentatively TRBD1 (5 bases). The CDR3 contains 14 residues. V lost 4 bases to trimming and J lost 4 bases, with 13 bases between them. CDR1 MNHEY and CDR2 SMNVEV come from the germline V gene (reference sequence). For the CDR3, the DNA is TGTGCCAGCAGTTCCCACAGGAGGTCCTATGGCTACACCTTC. This encodes CASSSHRRSYGYTF.

The gene calls are TRBV5-4 and TRBJ2-7; D uncertain. Per germline, CDR1 SGHNT and CDR2 YYREEE (reference sequence). V was shortened by 3 bases and J by 3 bases, with 13 bases between the two germline ends. The CDR3 is made up of 14 amino acids. The DNA for the CDR3 is TGTGCCAGCAGCTGGCGCCCCCGAAGCTACGAGCAGTACTTC. It yields the protein CASSWRPRSYEQYF.

The chain couples TRBV6-6 to TRBJ2-5, with D maybe TRBD2 (5 bases). The CDR3 has 14 residues. V gave up 2 bases and J gave up 3 bases, with 10 bases separating them. CDR1 is MNHNY, CDR2 SVGAGI, per germline (reference sequence). CDR3 in amino acids: CASSYPAGEETQYF. CDR3 bases: TGTGCCAGCAGTTACCCCGCCGGGGAAGAGACCCAGTACTTC.

The genes are TRBV2 and TRBJ1-1; 8 bases map to TRBD1. V lost 7 bases and J lost 11; bases outside the gene matches: 6. The CDR3 consists of 11 residues. Germline CDR1 and CDR2: SNHLY and FYNNEI. The CDR3 protein is CASTNRGEAFF. The CDR3 DNA reads as TGTGCCAGCACGAACAGGGGGGAGGCTTTCTTT.